The 18 T cell receptor beta chains in this list originate from one sample, sequenced in a study of tissue T cells after allogeneic stem cell transplantation. This table comes from immunoSEQ multiplex PCR, and its TCRdb copy is limited to in-frame clones, with some not included. Among thousands of clones listed, 50% were seen once. The time point: mouse harvest day 14 after allogeneic transplant. The graft held 10^6 splenic CD5+ T cells and 10^7 T-cell-depleted bone marrow cells. Sequenced sample: gut tissue. The receptor source for this set is a female BALB/c mouse given C57BL/6 T cells with graft-versus-host disease after an allogeneic hematopoietic cell transplant.

On this clone: Any gene name here is a mouse gene name. The sequence runs out 1 residue before the end of the CDR3; the remainder is reconstructed from the germline J gene. V usage is TRBV1 and J usage is TRBJ1-3, with D tentatively TRBD1 (6 bases). CDR1 and CDR2 (germline): NSQYPW, LRSPGD (reference sequence). V lost 1 base, J lost 2 bases, and 6 bases lay in between. The CDR3 covers 14 residues. The CDR3: CTCSAAGAGNTLYF. The sequenced part of the CDR3 DNA is TGCACCTGCAGTGCAGCAGGGGCTGGAAATACGCTCTAT.

In regard to this clone: Germline and genes here are mouse. CDR3 amino acids: CASSRDVNTLYF. The part of the CDR3 DNA that was read is TGTGCCAGCAGCCGGGACGTAAACACCTTGTAC. V gene TRBV26 combines with J gene TRBJ2-4; D could derive from TRBD1 or TRBD2 (5 bases each). The CDR3 end is not reached by the read, which stops 1 residue before it; the germline J gene fills it in. The CDR3 extends over 12 amino acids. Germline CDR1 is KGHPV and CDR2 is FQNQEV (reference sequence). Trimming removed 6 bases at V and 5 bases at J, with 9 bases between.

There are a few counts of this clone. The gene symbols are mouse symbols. Read sequence stops 1 residue before the CDR3 end, and the germline J gene provides the missing end. J is TRBJ2-7 and V is TRBV14; 11 bases are a match to TRBD2. Germline-derived CDR1 and CDR2 are SGHDT and FRDEAV. Trimming removed 1 base from V and 3 bases from J; junction bases left unmatched: 0. The CDR3 is made up of 14 amino acids. CDR3 in amino acids: CASSFDWGGYEQYF. The sequenced part of the CDR3 DNA is TGTGCCAGCAGTTTCGACTGGGGGGGCTATGAACAGTAC.

This clone has more than one count but fewer than ten. Mouse gene names and germline throughout. The CDR3 extends 1 residue past the end of the read, so its final part is completed from the germline J gene. The V and J genes are TRBV3 and TRBJ2-7, with 8 nucleotides matching TRBD2. Per germline, CDR1 SNHLY and CDR2 FYNGKV (reference sequence). J was trimmed by 3 bases and V by 2 bases; bases with no gene match: 3. The CDR3 loop spans 14 amino acids. Here the CDR3 reads CASSLKLGVYEQYF. The DNA read from the CDR3 is TGTGCCAGCAGCTTAAAACTGGGGGTCTATGAACAGTAC.

In the case of this clone: The gene names given are mouse names. The read ends 1 residue shy of where the CDR3 ends; the end is completed using the germline J gene. The J gene is TRBJ1-3, the V gene TRBV26; 7 positions agree with TRBD1. CDR3 length: 16 residues. V lost 2 bases to trimming and J lost 0 bases; unmatched junction nucleotides: 4. Germline V gene lookup returns CDR1 KGHPV and CDR2 FQNQEV (reference sequence). The CDR3 bases that were read are TGTGCCAGCAGTCTGGCCAGGGGGAATTCTGGAAATACGCTCTAT. Encoded protein: CASSLARGNSGNTLY. The whole CDR3 region reads CASSLARGNSGNTLYF.

This clone was observed a single time. Genes and germline come from the mouse. With the read ending 1 residue before the CDR3 end, the germline J gene is used to fill in that end. V gene TRBV26 combines with J gene TRBJ2-1; maybe TRBD2 (6 bases). The CDR3 runs 16 residues. V was trimmed by 0 bases and J by 1 base, leaving 10 bases between them. CDR1 is KGHPV and CDR2 is FQNQEV in the germline V gene (reference sequence). The sequenced CDR3 bases are TGTGCCAGCAGTCTGTCGCACTGGGCAAACTATGCTGAGCAGTTC. It specifies CASSLSHWANYAEQF. The complete CDR3 sequence is CASSLSHWANYAEQFF. Supplemented by reference TRBV26 and TRBJ2-1, the full variable domain reads NSKVIQTPRYLVKGQGQKAKMRCIPEKGHPVVFWYQQNKNNEFKFLINFQNQEVLQQIDMTEKRFSAECPSNSPCSLEIQSSEAGDSALYLCASSLSHWANYAEQFFGPGTRLTVL.

About this clone: The germline and genes are mouse ones. The DNA read from the CDR3 is TGTGCCAGCAGTCTGGACAGATCAAACACCGGGCAGCTCTAC. Protein sequence: CASSLDRSNTGQLY. The whole CDR3 sequence is CASSLDRSNTGQLYF. The chain is built from TRBV26 and TRBJ2-2; TRBD1 is a possible D gene (5 bases). Coverage ceases 1 residue before the CDR3 finishes, and the germline J gene fills in the end. Germline CDR1 is KGHPV and CDR2 is FQNQEV (reference sequence). Trimming shortened V by 2 bases and J by 0 bases, and 7 bases separated the two germline ends. The CDR3 extends over 15 amino acids.

As regards this clone: Here the gene names and germline are mouse. With the read ending 1 residue before the CDR3 end, the germline J gene is used to fill in that end. The chain has TRBV26 and TRBJ1-1; maybe TRBD1 (6 bases). Germline V gene data show CDR1 as KGHPV and CDR2 as FQNQEV (reference sequence). Between the trimmed V and J ends, which lost 4 bases and 2 bases, there was a span of 11 bases. The CDR3 has 14 residues. The CDR3: CASSRSQGNTEVFF. The CDR3 bases that were read are TGTGCCAGCAGTCGTTCACAGGGTAACACAGAAGTCTTC. Supplemented by reference TRBV26 and TRBJ1-1, the full variable domain reads NSKVIQTPRYLVKGQGQKAKMRCIPEKGHPVVFWYQQNKNNEFKFLINFQNQEVLQQIDMTEKRFSAECPSNSPCSLEIQSSEAGDSALYLCASSRSQGNTEVFFGKGTRLTVV.

A note on this clone: Germline and genes here are mouse. The read stops 1 residue short of the end of the CDR3; the missing end is completed from the germline J gene. The chain combines TRBV3 with TRBJ2-7; no firm D call. CDR3 length: 12 amino acids. Trimming removed 1 base at V and 4 bases at J, with 5 bases between. The V gene's germline CDR1 is SNHLY and CDR2 FYNGKV (reference sequence). CDR3 sequence reads: CASSLVAYEQYF. The DNA read from the CDR3 is TGTGCCAGCAGCTTAGTGGCTTATGAACAGTAC.

This clone has only a few counts. The germline and genes are mouse ones. The read finishes 1 residue shy of the CDR3 end, and the germline J gene is used to complete it. The chain couples TRBV14 to TRBJ2-1, with D possibly being TRBD1 (5 bases). The length of the CDR3 is 12 residues. Germline loops: CDR1 SGHDT, CDR2 FRDEAV. V lost 6 bases to trimming and J lost 1 base, with 5 bases between them. CDR3 sequence: CASNRNYAEQFF. The part of the CDR3 DNA that was read is TGTGCCAGCAACAGGAACTATGCTGAGCAGTTC.

With regard to this clone: Gene names follow the mouse nomenclature. Read coverage stops 1 residue before the CDR3 terminus; the germline J gene supplies the remainder. This sequence joins TRBV26 and TRBJ2-1; D not resolved. The germline V and J ends were trimmed by 2 bases and 7 bases, with 6 bases remaining between them. The germline V gene has CDR1 KGHPV and CDR2 FQNQEV (reference sequence). There are 12 residues in the CDR3. The sequenced part of the CDR3 DNA is TGTGCCAGCAGTCTGGTTTGGGCTGAGCAGTTC. Its translation: CASSLVWAEQF. The full CDR3 protein is CASSLVWAEQFF.

As for this clone: The genes and germline here are from mouse. Coverage ceases 1 residue before the CDR3 finishes, and the germline J gene fills in the end. The V and J genes are TRBV29 and TRBJ2-7; D is possibly TRBD1 (6 bases). The CDR3 loop spans 11 amino acids. V shed 2 bases and J shed 7 bases, with 6 bases lying between them. Per the germline V gene, CDR1 is MSHET and CDR2 is SYDVDS. Here the CDR3 reads CASSLGQEQYF. The covered CDR3 bases are TGTGCTAGCAGTTTAGGACAGGAACAGTAC.

Notes on this clone: The junction departs from germline at one end; a sequencing error may be responsible. Mouse gene names and germline throughout. Read data end 1 residue before the CDR3 end; the end is taken from the germline J gene. The chain recombines TRBV13-2 with TRBJ2-1; 7 bases are a match to TRBD2. Germline V gene data show CDR1 as NNHNN and CDR2 as SYGAGS (reference sequence). The CDR3 loop spans 15 amino acids. The CDR3 DNA, read in part, is TGTGCCCGCGGGGAAGACGGGGGGGGGTATGCTGAGCAGTTC. Protein sequence: CARGEDGGGYAEQF. The whole CDR3 reads CARGEDGGGYAEQFF.

By frequency in the sample, this clone is medium-sized (0.01 to 0.1%). Gene names follow the mouse nomenclature. The sequence runs out 1 residue before the end of the CDR3; the remainder is reconstructed from the germline J gene. The genes are TRBV3 and TRBJ2-1; tentatively, D is TRBD2 (7 bases). The CDR3 totals 14 residues. CDR1 and CDR2 from the germline V gene are SNHLY and FYNGKV (reference sequence). Trimming removed 4 bases from V and 3 bases from J, with 10 bases in between. CDR3 DNA (partial): TGTGCCAGCAGCTCAAGGGGGGGCTATGCTGAGCAGTTC. This translates into CASSSRGGYAEQF. The CDR3, in full, reads CASSSRGGYAEQFF.

Turning to this clone: The gene names here belong to mouse. The read terminates 1 residue ahead of where the CDR3 ends, so the germline J gene completes it. The chain joins TRBV26 to TRBJ1-1; D gene uncertain. The CDR3 sequence is 12 residues long. CDR1 KGHPV and CDR2 FQNQEV come from the germline V gene (reference sequence). V was shortened by 7 bases and J by 4 bases, with 10 bases between the two germline ends. The sequenced part of the CDR3 DNA is TGTGCCAGCACCGGAGGGAGCACAGAAGTCTTC. Translating gives CASTGGSTEVF. The CDR3 as a whole reads CASTGGSTEVFF.

This clone was counted a few times. Gene and germline names: mouse. The read is 1 residue too short to cover the CDR3 end, so that end is filled in from the germline J gene. The chain recombines TRBV12-2 with TRBJ1-2; D is undetermined. The CDR3 sequence is 13 residues long. CDR1 is SGHLS and CDR2 is HYDKME in the germline V gene. Trimming stripped 2 bases from V and 0 bases from J, with 6 bases between. CDR3 DNA (partial): TGTGCCAGCTCTCGGCATGCAAACTCCGACTACACC. Amino acid sequence: CASSRHANSDYT. The CDR3 in its entirety is CASSRHANSDYTF. The variable domain in full, with the rest retrieved from reference TRBV12-2 and TRBJ1-2, is NSGVVQSPRYIIKGKGERSILKCIPISGHLSVAWYQQTQGQELKFFIQHYDKMERDKGNLPSRFSVQQFDDYHSEMNMSALELEDSAVYFCASSRHANSDYTFGSGTRLLVI.

About this clone itself: All gene names here are mouse names. The read terminates 1 residue ahead of where the CDR3 ends, so the germline J gene completes it. The chain is built from TRBV3 and TRBJ2-2, with a weak D call TRBD1 (6 bases). The V gene lost 1 base and the J gene lost 3 bases, with 9 bases spanning the gap. The CDR3 consists of 15 residues. Germline V gene sequence: CDR1 SNHLY, CDR2 FYNGKV (reference sequence). CDR3 loop: CASSLVQGDTGQLYF. The CDR3 bases that were read are TGTGCCAGCAGCTTAGTACAGGGAGACACCGGGCAGCTCTAC.

This clone is labeled as medium-sized. Mouse names are used for the genes. The read finishes 1 residue shy of the CDR3 end, and the germline J gene is used to complete it. The rearrangement joins TRBV12-1 to TRBJ2-7, with 11 bases identical to TRBD2. V shed 2 bases, J shed 4 bases, and the junction held 6 bases outside the gene matches. Germline V gives CDR1 SGHSN, CDR2 HYEKVE. This CDR3 comprises 15 residues. The DNA read from the CDR3 is TGTGCCAGCTCTCCCTGGGACTGGGGGTTTTATGAACAGTAC. This translates into CASSPWDWGFYEQY. The entire CDR3 protein is CASSPWDWGFYEQYF.